What follows describes a single T cell receptor (beta chain). This record belongs to a study of blood T cell repertoires in COVID-19. Study details: The United States, Italy and Spain supplied acute and convalescent COVID-19 samples.

The CDR3 runs 16 residues. From germline, CDR1 is MNHEY and CDR2 SMNVEV (reference sequence). V dropped 6 bases and J dropped 3 bases, with 15 bases sitting between them. Data came from immunoSEQ multiplex PCR; TCRdb stores just in-frame clones and leaves some out. The sample includes around 250,000 clones, over 75% seen only once; the top ten take approximately 1.9%. Everyone who took part was roughly 18 to 89 years old, and they came from roughly 25 US areas. Recovered Cohort 3 donors showed two negative PCRs, clearance, or symptom resolution. The sequence was obtained from a woman aged 50 to 60 who had recovered from COVID-19. The sample consisted of PBMCs or T cells enriched from blood (not recorded which). J is TRBJ1-6 and V is TRBV27; tentatively, D is TRBD1 (6 bases). The CDR3 region has the DNA TGTGCCAGCAGGAAGCAGGGGCCGAGCTATAATTCACCCCTCCACTTT. Translated: CASRKQGPSYNSPLHF.